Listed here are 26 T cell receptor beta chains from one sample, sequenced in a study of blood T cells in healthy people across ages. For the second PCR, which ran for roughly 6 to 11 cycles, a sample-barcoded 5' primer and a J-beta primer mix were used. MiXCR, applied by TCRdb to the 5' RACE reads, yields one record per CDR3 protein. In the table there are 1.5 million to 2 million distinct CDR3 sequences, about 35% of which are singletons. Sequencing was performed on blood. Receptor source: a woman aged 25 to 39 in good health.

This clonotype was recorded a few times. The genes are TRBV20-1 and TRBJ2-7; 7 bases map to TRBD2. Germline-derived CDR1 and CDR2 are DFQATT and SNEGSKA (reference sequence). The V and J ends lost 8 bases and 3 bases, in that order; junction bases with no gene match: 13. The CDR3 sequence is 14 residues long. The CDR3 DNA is TGCAGTACCTCTAGACTAGCAAAGGTCTACGAGCAGTACTTC. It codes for CSTSRLAKVYEQYF.

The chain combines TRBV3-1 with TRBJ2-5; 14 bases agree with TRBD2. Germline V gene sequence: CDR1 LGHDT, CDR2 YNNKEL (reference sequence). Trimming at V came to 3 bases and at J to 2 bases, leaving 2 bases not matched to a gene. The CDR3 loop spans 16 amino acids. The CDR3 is CASSHRLAGGQETQYF. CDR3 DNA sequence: TGTGCCAGCAGCCACCGACTAGCGGGGGGGCAAGAGACCCAGTACTTC.

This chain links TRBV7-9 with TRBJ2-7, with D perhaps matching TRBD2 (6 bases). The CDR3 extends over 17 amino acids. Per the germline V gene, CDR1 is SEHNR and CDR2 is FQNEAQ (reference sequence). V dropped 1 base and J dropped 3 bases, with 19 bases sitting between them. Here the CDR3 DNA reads TGTGCCAGCAGCTTAGAGAAGGCAGGGAGGTTCGACTACGAGCAGTACTTC. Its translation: CASSLEKAGRFDYEQYF.

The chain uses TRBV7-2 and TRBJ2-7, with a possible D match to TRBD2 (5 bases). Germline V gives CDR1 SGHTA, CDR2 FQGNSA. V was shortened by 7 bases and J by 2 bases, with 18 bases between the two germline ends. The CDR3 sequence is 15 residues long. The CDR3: CASNSDGLAPYEQYF. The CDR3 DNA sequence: TGTGCCAGCAACTCTGATGGGCTAGCCCCCTACGAGCAGTACTTC.

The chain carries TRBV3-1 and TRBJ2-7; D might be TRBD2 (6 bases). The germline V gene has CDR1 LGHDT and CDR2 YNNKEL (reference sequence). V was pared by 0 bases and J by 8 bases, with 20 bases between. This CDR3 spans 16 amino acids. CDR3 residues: CASSQDVWRGSDKQYF. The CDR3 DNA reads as TGTGCCAGCAGCCAAGATGTTTGGCGGGGCTCAGACAAGCAGTACTTC.

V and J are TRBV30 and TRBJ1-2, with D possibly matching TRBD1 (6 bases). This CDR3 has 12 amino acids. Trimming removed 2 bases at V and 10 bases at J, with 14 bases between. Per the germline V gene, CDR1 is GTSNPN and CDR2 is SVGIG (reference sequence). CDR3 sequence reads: CAWSRGPAVYTF. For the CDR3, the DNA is TGTGCCTGGAGTCGGGGGCCCGCTGTCTACACCTTC.

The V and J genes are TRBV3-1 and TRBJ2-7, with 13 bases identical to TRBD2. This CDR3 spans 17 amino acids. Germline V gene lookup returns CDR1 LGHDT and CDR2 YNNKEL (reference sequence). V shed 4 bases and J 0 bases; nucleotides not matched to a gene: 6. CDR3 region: CASSRGLAGYSSYEQYF. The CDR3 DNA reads TGTGCCAGCAGCCGGGGACTAGCGGGGTATAGCTCCTACGAGCAGTACTTC.

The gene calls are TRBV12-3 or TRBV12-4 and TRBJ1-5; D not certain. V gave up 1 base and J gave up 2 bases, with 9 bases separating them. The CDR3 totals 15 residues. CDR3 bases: TGTGCCAGCAGTTTAGGAGGGAAGGGCAATCAGCCCCAGCATTTT. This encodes CASSLGGKGNQPQHF.

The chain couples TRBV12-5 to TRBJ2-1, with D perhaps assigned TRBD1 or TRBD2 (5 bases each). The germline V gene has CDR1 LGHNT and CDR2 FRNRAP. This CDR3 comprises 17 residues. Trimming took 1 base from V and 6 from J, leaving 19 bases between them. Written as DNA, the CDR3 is TGTGCTAGTGGTTTGGGGGCCCTAGCCGACAGAAGCAATGAGCAGTTCTTC. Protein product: CASGLGALADRSNEQFF.

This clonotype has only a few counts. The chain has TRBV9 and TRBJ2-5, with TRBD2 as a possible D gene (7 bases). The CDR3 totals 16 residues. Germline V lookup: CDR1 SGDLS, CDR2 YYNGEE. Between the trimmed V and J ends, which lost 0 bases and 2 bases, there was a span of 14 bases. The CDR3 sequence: CASSVASGGLQETQYF. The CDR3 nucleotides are TGTGCCAGCAGCGTAGCTTCCGGGGGGCTGCAAGAGACCCAGTACTTC.

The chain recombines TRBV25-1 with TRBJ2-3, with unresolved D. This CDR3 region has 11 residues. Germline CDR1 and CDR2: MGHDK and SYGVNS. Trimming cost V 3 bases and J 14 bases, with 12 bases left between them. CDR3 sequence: CASSDPKQAYF. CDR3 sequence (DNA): TGTGCCAGCAGTGATCCCAAGCAGGCGTATTTT.

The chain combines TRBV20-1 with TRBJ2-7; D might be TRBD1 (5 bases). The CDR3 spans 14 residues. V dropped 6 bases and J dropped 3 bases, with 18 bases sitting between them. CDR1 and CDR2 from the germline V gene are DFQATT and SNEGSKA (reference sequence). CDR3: CSARKQVARYEQYF. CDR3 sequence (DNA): TGCAGTGCAAGAAAACAGGTAGCCCGCTACGAGCAGTACTTC.

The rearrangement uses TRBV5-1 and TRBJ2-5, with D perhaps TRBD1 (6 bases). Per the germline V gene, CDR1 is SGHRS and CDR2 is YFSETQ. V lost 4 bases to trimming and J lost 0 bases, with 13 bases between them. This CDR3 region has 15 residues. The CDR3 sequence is CASSPGHQYQETQYF. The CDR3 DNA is TGCGCCAGCAGCCCGGGACATCAGTACCAAGAGACCCAGTACTTC.

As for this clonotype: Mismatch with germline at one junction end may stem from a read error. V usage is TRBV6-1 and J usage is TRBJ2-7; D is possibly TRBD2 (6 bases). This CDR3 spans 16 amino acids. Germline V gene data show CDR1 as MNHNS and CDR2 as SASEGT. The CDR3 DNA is TGTGCCAGCAGTGAAGGTTGGCGGGACCTCTCCTACGAGCTGTACTTC. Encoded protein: CASSEGWRDLSYELYF.

The CDR3 protein is CASTLSWGDYGYTF. CDR3 nucleotides: TGTGCCAGCACCCTCTCGTGGGGGGACTATGGCTACACCTTC. The rearrangement links TRBV7-9 to TRBJ1-2, with D perhaps TRBD1 (5 bases). Germline loops: CDR1 SEHNR, CDR2 FQNEAQ (reference sequence). The CDR3 covers 14 residues. Trimming left V 7 bases short and J 3 bases short, with 15 bases between.

In nucleotides, the CDR3 is TGTGCCAGCAGTTCCCGACTAGATTTCGAGACCCAGTACTTC. Translated: CASSSRLDFETQYF. The chain recombines TRBV12-3 or TRBV12-4 with TRBJ2-5, with a weak D call TRBD2 (6 bases). This CDR3 is built from 14 residues. Trimming shortened V by 4 bases and J by 5 bases, and 14 bases separated the two germline ends.

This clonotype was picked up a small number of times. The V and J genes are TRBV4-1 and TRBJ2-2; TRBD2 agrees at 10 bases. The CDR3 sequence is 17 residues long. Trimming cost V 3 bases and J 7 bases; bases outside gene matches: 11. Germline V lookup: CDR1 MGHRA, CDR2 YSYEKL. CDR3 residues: CASSHGLAGDGVGELFF. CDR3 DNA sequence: TGCGCCAGCAGCCACGGTCTAGCGGGAGATGGGGTCGGGGAGCTGTTTTTT.

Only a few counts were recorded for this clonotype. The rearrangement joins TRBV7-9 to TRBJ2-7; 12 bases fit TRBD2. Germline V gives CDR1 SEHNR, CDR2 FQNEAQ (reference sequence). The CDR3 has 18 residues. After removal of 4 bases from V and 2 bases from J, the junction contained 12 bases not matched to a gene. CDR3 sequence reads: CASSSQLLAGGPTYEQYF. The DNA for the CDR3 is TGTGCCAGCAGCTCGCAGCTCCTAGCGGGAGGGCCGACCTACGAGCAGTACTTC.

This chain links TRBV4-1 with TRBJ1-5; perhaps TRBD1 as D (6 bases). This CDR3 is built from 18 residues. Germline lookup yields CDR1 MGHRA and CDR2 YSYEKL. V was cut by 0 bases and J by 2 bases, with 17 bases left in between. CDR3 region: CASSQDPRGEGGNQPQHF. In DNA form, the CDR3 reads TGCGCCAGCAGCCAAGATCCTAGGGGGGAAGGGGGCAATCAGCCCCAGCATTTT.

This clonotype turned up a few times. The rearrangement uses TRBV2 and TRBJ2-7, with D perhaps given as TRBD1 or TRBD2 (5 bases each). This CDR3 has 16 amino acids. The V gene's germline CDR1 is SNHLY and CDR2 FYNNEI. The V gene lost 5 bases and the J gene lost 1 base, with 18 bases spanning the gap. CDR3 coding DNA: TGTGCCAGCAGTCAACCCCGGGACCGACTTTCCTACGAGCAGTACTTC. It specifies CASSQPRDRLSYEQYF.

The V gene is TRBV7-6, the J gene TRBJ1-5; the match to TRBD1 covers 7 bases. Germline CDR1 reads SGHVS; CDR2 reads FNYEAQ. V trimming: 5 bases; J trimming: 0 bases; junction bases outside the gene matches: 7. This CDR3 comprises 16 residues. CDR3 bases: TGTGCCAGCAGCCTTATCGACAGGGATAGCAATCAGCCCCAGCATTTT. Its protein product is CASSLIDRDSNQPQHF.

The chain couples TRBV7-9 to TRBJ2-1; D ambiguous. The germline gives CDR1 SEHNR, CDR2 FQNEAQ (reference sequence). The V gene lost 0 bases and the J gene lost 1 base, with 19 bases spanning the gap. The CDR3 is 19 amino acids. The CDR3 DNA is TGTGCCAGCAGCTTAGCCCAGGTGGGAAATTCCTATTCCTACAATGAGCAGTTCTTC. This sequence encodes CASSLAQVGNSYSYNEQFF.

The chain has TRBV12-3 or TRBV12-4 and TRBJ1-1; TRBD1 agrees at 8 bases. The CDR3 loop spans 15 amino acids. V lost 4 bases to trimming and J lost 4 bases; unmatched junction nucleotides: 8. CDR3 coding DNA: TGTGCCAGCAGTTGGGGGACAGGCGGGAGCACTGAAGCTTTCTTT. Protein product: CASSWGTGGSTEAFF.

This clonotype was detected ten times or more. This CDR3 reads CASSLIAGGFNEQFF. The CDR3 DNA sequence: TGTGCCAGCAGCTTAATTGCGGGAGGGTTCAATGAGCAGTTCTTC. This chain connects TRBV7-3 to TRBJ2-1; 9 bases align to TRBD2. V lost 1 base, J lost 6 bases, and 4 bases stayed unmatched. The germline V gene has CDR1 SGHTA and CDR2 FQGTGA. This CDR3 spans 15 amino acids.

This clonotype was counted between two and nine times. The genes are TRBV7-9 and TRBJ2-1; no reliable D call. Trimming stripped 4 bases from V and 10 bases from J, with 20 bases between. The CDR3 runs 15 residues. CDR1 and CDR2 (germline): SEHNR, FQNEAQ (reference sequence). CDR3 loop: CASSSGLSPVGEQFF. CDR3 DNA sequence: TGTGCCAGCAGCTCGGGTCTTTCCCCTGTAGGGGAGCAGTTCTTC.

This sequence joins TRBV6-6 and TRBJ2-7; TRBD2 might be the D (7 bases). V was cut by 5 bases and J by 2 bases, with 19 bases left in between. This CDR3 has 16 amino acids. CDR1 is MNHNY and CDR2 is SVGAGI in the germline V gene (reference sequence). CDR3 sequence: CASSLLLGGAAYEQYF. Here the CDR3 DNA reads TGTGCCAGCAGTCTGCTTTTAGGGGGGGCTGCCTACGAGCAGTACTTC.